The 2 T cell receptor beta chains given below trace back to one sample, sequenced in a study of shared clonotypes between healthy human individuals. The repertoire was sequenced with immunoSEQ multiplex PCR; TCRdb's copy has only in-frame clones and lacks some. In the table there are around 2.3 million clones, around 95% of which are singletons. Sequencing was done on a sample of naive CD4+ T cells sorted from blood. This sample's subset: CD45RA+ positively selected. The receptor set was obtained from a man aged 18 to 30 in good health.

CDR3 loop: CASSEKRWTYEQYF. In DNA, the CDR3 is TGTGCCAGCAGTGAAAAGCGGTGGACCTACGAGCAGTACTTC. The V and J genes are TRBV6-1 and TRBJ2-7; D might be TRBD2 (5 bases). CDR1 and CDR2 (germline): MNHNS, SASEGT. The V gene lost 2 bases and the J gene lost 2 bases, with 10 bases spanning the gap. The CDR3 has 14 residues.

V and J are TRBV10-3 and TRBJ2-1; TRBD1 matches at 9 bases. The CDR3 contains 17 residues. V lost 5 bases to trimming and J lost 4 bases; unmatched junction nucleotides: 12. CDR1 and CDR2 from the germline V gene are ENHRY and SYGVKD. CDR3: CAISNDRDRVRYNEQFF. CDR3 bases: TGTGCCATCAGTAACGACCGGGACAGGGTGAGATACAATGAGCAGTTCTTC.